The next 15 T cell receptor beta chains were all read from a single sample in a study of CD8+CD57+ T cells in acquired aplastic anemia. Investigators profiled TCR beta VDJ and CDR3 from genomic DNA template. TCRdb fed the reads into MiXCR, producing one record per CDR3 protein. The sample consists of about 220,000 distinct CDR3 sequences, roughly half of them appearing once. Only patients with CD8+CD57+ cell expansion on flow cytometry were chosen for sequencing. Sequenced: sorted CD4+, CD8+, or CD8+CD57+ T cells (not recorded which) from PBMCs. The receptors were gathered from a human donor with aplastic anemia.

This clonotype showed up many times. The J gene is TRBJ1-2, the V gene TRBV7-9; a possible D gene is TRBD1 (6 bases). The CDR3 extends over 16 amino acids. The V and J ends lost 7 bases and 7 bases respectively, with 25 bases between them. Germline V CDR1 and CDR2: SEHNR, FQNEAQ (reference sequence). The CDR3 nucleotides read TGTGCCAGCACCCTCCCCCCATTTGAAGGGGGAACTGGCTACACCTTC. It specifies CASTLPPFEGGTGYTF.

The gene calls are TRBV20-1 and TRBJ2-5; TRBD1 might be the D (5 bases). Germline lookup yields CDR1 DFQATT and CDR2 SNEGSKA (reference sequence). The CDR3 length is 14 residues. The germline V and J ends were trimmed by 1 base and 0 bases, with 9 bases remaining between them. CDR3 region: CSARGGRDQETQYF. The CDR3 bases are TGCAGTGCTAGAGGGGGCCGTGACCAAGAGACCCAGTACTTC.

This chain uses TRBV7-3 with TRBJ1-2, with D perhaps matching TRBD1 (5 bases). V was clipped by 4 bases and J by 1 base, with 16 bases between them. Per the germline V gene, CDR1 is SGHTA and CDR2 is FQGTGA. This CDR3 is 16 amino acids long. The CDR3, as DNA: TGTGCCAGCAGCTCCGCGACAGATAGGAATAACTATGGCTACACCTTC. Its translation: CASSSATDRNNYGYTF.

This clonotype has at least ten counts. The CDR3 protein is CASSLGPGQGDQSYEQYF. CDR3 in DNA: TGTGCCAGCAGCTTAGGTCCGGGACAGGGGGACCAATCCTACGAGCAGTACTTC. The chain recombines TRBV7-8 with TRBJ2-7, with 11 bases fitting TRBD1. CDR1 and CDR2 (germline): SGHVS, FQNEAQ. The J segment lost 1 base and the V segment lost 1 base, leaving 9 bases of the junction unmatched. This CDR3 is 18 amino acids long.

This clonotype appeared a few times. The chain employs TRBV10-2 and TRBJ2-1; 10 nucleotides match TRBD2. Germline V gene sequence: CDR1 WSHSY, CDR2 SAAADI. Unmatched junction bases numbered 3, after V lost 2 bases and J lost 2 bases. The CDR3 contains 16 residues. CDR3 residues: CASSEASGGTYNEQFF. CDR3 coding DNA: TGCGCCAGCAGTGAGGCTAGCGGGGGCACCTACAATGAGCAGTTCTTC.

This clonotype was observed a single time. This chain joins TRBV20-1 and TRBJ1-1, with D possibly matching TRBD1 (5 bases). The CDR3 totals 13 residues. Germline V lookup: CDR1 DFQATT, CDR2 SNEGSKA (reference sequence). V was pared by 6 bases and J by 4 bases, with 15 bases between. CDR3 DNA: TGCAGTGCGCAGACCCAGCAGGGCACTGAAGCTTTCTTT. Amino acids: CSAQTQQGTEAFF.

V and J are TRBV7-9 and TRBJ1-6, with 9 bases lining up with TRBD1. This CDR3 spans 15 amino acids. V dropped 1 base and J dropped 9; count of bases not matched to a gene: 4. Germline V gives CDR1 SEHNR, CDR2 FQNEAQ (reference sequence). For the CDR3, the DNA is TGTGCCAGCAGCTTAGAGACAGGGGGAATTTCACCCCTCCACTTT. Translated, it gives CASSLETGGISPLHF.

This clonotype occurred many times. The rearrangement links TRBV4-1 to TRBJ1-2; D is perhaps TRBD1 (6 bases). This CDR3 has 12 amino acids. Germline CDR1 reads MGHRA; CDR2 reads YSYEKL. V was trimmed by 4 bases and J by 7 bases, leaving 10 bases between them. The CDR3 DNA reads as TGCGCCAGCAGCCCCGGACAGAGTGGCTACACCTTC. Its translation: CASSPGQSGYTF.

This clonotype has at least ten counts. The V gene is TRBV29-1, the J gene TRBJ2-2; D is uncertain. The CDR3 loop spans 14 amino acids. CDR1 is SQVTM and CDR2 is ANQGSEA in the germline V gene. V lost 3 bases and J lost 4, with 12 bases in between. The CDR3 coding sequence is TGCAGCGTTGAGACTGCCCCGGCCACCGGGGAGCTGTTTTTT. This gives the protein CSVETAPATGELFF.

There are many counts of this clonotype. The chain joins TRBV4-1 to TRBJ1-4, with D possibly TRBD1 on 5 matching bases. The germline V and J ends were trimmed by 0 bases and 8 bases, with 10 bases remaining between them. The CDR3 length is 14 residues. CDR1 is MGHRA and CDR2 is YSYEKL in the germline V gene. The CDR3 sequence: CASSQDRGGEKLFF. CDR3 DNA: TGCGCCAGCAGCCAAGATCGGGGCGGGGAAAAACTGTTTTTT.

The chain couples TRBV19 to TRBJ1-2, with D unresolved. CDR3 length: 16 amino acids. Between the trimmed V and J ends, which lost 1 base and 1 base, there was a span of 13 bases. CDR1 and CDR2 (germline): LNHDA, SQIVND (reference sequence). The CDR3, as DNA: TGTGCCAGTAGTATAGCGGTCGGGTCCGTTAACTATGGCTACACCTTC. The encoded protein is CASSIAVGSVNYGYTF.

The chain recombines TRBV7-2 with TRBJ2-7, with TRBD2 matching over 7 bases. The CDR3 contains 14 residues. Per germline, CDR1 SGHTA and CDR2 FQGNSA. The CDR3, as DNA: TGTGCCAGCAGCCTAGCGGCGTATTCCTACGAGCAGTACGTC. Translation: CASSLAAYSYEQYV.

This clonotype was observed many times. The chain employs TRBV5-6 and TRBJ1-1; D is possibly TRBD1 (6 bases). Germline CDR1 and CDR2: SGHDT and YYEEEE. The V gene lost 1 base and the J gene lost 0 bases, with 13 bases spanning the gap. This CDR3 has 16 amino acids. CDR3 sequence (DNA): TGTGCCAGCAGCTTGATCTTGCAGGGGATGAACACTGAAGCTTTCTTT. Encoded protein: CASSLILQGMNTEAFF.

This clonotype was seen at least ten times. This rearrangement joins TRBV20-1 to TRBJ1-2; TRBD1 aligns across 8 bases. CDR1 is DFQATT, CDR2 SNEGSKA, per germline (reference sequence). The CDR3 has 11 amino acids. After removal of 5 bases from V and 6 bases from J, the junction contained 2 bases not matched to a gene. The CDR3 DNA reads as TGCAGTGCTGGGACAGGAGATGGCTACACCTTC. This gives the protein CSAGTGDGYTF.

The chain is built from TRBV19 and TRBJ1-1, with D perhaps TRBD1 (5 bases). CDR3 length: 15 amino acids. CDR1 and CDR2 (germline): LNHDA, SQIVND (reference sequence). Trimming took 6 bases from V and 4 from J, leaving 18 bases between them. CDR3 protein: CASRNAGQAGTEAFF. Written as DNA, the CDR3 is TGTGCCAGTAGAAACGCGGGGCAGGCGGGCACTGAAGCTTTCTTT.